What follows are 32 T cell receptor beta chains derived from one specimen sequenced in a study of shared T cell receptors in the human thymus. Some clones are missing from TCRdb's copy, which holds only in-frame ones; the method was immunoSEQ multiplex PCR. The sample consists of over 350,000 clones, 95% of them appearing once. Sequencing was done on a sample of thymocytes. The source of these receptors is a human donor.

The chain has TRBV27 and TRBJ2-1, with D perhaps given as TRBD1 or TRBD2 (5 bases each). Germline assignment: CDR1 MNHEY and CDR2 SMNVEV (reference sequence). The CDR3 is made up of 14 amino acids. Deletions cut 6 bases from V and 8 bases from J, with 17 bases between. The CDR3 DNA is TGTGCCAGCAGGTTGGGGGTTGGAAACCATGAGCAGTTCTTC. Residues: CASRLGVGNHEQFF.

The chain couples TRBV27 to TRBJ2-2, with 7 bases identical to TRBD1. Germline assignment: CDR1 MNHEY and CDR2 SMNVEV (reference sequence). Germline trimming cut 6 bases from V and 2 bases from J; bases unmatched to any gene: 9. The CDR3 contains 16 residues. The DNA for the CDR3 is TGTGCCAGCAGCCTTAACAGACAGGGCAACACCGGGGAGCTGTTTTTT. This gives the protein CASSLNRQGNTGELFF.

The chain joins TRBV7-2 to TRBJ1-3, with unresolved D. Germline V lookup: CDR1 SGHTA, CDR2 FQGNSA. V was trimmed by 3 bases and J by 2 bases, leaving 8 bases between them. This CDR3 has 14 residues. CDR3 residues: CASSFRGAGNTIYF. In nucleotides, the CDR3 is TGTGCCAGCAGCTTCCGGGGTGCTGGAAACACCATATATTTT. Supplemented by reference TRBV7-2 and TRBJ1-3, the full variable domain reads GAGVSQSPSNKVTEKGKDVELRCDPISGHTALYWYRQSLGQGLEFLIYFQGNSAPDKSGLPSDRFSAERTGGSVSTLTIQRTQQEDSAVYLCASSFRGAGNTIYFGEGSWLTVV.

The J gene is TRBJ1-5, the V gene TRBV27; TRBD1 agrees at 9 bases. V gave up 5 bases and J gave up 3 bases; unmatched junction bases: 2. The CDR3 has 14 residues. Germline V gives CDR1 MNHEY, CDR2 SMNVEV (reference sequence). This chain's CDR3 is CASSRTGANQPQHF. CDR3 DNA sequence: TGTGCCAGCAGTCGGACAGGGGCCAATCAGCCCCAGCATTTT.

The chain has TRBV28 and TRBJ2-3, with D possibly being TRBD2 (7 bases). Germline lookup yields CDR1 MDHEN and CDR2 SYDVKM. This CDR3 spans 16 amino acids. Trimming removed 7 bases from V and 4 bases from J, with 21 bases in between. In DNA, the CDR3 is TGTGCCAGCACTCCGGGGGAGGGAGGGGGTTCAGATACGCAGTATTTT. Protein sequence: CASTPGEGGGSDTQYF.

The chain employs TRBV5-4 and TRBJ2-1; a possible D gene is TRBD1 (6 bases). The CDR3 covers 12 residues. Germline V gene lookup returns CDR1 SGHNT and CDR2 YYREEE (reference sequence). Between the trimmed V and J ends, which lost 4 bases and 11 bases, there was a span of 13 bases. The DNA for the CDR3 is TGTGCCAGCAGCCTGCAGGGGCGACAGCAGTTCTTC. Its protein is CASSLQGRQQFF.

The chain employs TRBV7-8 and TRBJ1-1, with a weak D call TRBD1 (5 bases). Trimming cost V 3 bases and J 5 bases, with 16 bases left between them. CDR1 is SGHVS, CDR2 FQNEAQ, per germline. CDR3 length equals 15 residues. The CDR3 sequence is CASSFTSGPRTEAFF. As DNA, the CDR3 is TGTGCCAGCAGCTTCACCTCGGGACCGCGGACTGAAGCTTTCTTT.

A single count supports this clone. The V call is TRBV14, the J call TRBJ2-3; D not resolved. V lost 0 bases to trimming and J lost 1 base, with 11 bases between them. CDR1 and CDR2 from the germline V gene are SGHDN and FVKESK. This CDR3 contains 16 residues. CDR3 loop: CASSQDERLRTDTQYF. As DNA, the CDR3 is TGTGCCAGCAGCCAAGATGAAAGGCTGCGCACAGATACGCAGTATTTT.

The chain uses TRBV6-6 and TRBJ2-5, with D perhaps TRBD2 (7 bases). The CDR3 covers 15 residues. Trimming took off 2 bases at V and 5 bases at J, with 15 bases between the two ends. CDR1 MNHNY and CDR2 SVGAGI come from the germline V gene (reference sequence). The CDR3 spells CASSYDLGGLETQYF. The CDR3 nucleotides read TGTGCCAGCAGTTACGACCTGGGGGGGCTGGAGACCCAGTACTTC.

The CDR3 protein is CASSPTDHGLAGDTDTQYF. CDR3 nucleotides: TGTGCCAGCAGCCCGACGGACCATGGACTAGCGGGAGACACAGATACGCAGTATTTT. The chain joins TRBV7-9 to TRBJ2-3; 13 bases map to TRBD2. The CDR3 runs 19 residues. From germline, CDR1 is SEHNR and CDR2 FQNEAQ (reference sequence). The trim removed 5 bases at V and 2 bases at J, leaving 13 bases unmatched. Using reference TRBV7-9 and TRBJ2-3 for the parts outside the CDR3, the full variable domain is DTGVSQNPRHKITKRGQNVTFRCDPISEHNRLYWYRQTLGQGPEFLTYFQNEAQLEKSRLLSDRFSAERPKGSFSTLEIQRTEQGDSAMYLCASSPTDHGLAGDTDTQYFGPGTRLTVL.

CDR3 protein: CASSVADRGWLETQYF. The DNA for the CDR3 is TGTGCCAGCAGCGTGGCCGACAGGGGATGGCTGGAGACCCAGTACTTC. This sequence joins TRBV9 and TRBJ2-5; 8 bases are a match to TRBD1. The CDR3 is made up of 16 amino acids. Germline loops: CDR1 SGDLS, CDR2 YYNGEE. Germline trimming cut 2 bases from V and 5 bases from J; bases unmatched to any gene: 11.

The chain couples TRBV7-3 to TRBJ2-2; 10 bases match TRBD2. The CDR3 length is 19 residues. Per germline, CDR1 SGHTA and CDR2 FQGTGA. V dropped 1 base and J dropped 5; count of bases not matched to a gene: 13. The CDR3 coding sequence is TGTGCCAGCAGCTTAATCCCGCTAGCGGGAGCATATTATACCGGGGAGCTGTTTTTT. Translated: CASSLIPLAGAYYTGELFF.

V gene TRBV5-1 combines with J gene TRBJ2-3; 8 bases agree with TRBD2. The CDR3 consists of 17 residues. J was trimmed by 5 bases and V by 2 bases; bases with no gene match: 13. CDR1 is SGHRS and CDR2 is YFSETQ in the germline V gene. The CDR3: CASSLTRKREPRDTQYF. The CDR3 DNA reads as TGCGCCAGCAGCTTAACGCGCAAGCGGGAGCCGAGAGATACGCAGTATTTT.

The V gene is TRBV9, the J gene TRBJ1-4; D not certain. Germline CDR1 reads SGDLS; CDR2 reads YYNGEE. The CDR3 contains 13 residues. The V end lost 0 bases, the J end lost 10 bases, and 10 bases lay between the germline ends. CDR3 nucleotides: TGTGCCAGCAGCGTAGAAGGGAGAGGAAAACTGTTTTTT. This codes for CASSVEGRGKLFF.

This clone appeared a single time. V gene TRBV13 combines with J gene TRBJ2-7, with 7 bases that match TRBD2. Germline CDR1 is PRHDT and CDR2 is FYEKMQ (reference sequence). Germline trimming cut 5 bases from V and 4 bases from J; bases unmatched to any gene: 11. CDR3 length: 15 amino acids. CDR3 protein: CASSGIGTKRYEQYF. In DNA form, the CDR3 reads TGTGCCAGCAGCGGAATAGGGACTAAACGTTACGAGCAGTACTTC. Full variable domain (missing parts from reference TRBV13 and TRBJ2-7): AAGVIQSPRHLIKEKRETATLKCYPIPRHDTVYWYQQGPGQDPQFLISFYEKMQSDKGSIPDRFSAQQFSDYHSELNMSSLELGDSALYFCASSGIGTKRYEQYFGPGTRLTVT.

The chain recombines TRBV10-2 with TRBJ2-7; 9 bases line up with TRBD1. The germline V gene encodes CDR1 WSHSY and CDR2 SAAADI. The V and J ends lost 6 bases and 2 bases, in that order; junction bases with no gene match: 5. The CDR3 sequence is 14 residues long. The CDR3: CASRGTGRAYEQYF. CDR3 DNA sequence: TGCGCCAGCAGGGGGACAGGGAGGGCCTACGAGCAGTACTTC.

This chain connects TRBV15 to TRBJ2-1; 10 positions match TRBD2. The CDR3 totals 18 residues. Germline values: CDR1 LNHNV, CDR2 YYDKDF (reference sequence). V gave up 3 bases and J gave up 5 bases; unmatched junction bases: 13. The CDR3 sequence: CATSSHSQREGHHNEQFF. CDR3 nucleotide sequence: TGTGCCACCAGCAGCCACTCACAGCGGGAGGGCCACCACAATGAGCAGTTCTTC.

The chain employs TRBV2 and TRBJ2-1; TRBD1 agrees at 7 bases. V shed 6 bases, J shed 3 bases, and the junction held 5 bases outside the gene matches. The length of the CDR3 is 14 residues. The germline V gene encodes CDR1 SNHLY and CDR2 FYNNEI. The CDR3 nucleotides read TGTGCCAGCAGATCGGGACAGAACTACAATGAGCAGTTCTTC. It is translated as CASRSGQNYNEQFF. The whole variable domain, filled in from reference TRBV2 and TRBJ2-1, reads EPEVTQTPSHQVTQMGQEVILRCVPISNHLYFYWYRQILGQKVEFLVSFYNNEISEKSEIFDDQFSVERPDGSNFTLKIRSTKLEDSAMYFCASRSGQNYNEQFFGPGTRLTVL.

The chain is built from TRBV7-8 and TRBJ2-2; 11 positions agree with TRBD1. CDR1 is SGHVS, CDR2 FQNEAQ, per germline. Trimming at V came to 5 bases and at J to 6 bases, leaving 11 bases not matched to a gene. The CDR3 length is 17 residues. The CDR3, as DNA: TGTGCCAGCAGCGAAAATCCGCAGGACAGGGGGCCCGGGGAGCTGTTTTTT. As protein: CASSENPQDRGPGELFF.

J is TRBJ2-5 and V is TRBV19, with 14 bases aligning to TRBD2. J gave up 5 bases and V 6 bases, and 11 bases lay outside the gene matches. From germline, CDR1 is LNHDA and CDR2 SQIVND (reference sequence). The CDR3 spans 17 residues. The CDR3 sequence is CASRSGTSGRIWETQYF. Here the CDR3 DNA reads TGTGCCAGTAGGTCCGGGACTAGCGGGAGAATATGGGAGACCCAGTACTTC.

CDR3 nucleotide sequence: TGCGCCAGCAGCCAAGTGATCGGGACAGGGGCTAGCGGAGACTACAATGAGCAGTTCTTC. Its translation is CASSQVIGTGASGDYNEQFF. The chain employs TRBV4-1 and TRBJ2-1, with 10 positions matching TRBD1. CDR1 is MGHRA and CDR2 is YSYEKL in the germline V gene. V lost 1 base and J lost 3; bases outside the gene matches: 15. The CDR3 has 20 residues.

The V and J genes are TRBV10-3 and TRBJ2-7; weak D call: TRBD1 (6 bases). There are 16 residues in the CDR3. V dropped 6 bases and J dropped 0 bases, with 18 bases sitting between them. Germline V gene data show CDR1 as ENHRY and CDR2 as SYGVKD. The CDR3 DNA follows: TGTGCCATCAGATCGATTGGGCAGGGGCCCTCCTACGAGCAGTACTTC. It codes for CAIRSIGQGPSYEQYF.

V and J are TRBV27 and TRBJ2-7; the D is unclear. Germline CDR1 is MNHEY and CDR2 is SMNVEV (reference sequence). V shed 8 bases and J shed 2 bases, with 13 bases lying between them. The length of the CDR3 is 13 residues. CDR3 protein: CASAPLRAYEQYF. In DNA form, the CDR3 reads TGTGCCAGCGCCCCACTCCGAGCCTACGAGCAGTACTTC.

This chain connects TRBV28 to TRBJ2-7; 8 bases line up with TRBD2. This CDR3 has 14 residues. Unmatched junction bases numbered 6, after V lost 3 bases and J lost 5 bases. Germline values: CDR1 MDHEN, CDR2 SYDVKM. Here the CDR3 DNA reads TGTGCCAGCAGTTTGCGGGAGGTCGGCCACGAGCAGTACTTC. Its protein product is CASSLREVGHEQYF.

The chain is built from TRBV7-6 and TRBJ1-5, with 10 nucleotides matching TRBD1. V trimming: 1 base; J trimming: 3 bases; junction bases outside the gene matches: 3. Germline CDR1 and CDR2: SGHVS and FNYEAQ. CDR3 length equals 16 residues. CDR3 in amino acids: CASSLGTGGTNQPQHF. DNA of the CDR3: TGTGCCAGCAGCTTAGGGACAGGGGGTACCAATCAGCCCCAGCATTTT.

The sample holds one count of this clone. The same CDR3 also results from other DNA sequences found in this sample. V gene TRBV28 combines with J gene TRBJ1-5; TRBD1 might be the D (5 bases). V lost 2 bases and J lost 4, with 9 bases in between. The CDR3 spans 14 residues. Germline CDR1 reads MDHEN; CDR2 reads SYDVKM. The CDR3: CASSLRTRNQPQHF. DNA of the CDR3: TGTGCCAGCAGTTTACGGACAAGAAATCAGCCCCAGCATTTT. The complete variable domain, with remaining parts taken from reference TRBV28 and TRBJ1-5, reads DVKVTQSSRYLVKRTGEKVFLECVQDMDHENMFWYRQDPGLGLRLIYFSYDVKMKEKGDIPEGYSVSREKKERFSLILESASTNQTSMYLCASSLRTRNQPQHFGDGTRLSIL.

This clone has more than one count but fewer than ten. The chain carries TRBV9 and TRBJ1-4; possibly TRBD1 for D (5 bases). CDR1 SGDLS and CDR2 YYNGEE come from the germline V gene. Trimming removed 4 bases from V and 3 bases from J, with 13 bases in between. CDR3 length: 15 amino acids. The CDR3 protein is CASSFSKGSNEKLFF. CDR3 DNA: TGTGCCAGCAGCTTCAGTAAGGGGTCTAATGAAAAACTGTTTTTT.

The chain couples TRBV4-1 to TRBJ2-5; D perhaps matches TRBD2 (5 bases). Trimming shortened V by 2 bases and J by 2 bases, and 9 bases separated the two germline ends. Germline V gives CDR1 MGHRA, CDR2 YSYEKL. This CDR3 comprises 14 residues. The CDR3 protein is CASSQRRAQETQYF. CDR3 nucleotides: TGCGCCAGCAGCCAAAGGCGGGCACAAGAGACCCAGTACTTC.

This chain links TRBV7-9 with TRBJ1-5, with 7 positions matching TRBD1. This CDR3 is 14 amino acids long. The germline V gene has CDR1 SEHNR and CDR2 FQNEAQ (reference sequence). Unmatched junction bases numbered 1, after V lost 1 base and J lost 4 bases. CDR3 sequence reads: CASSLEQGNQPQHF. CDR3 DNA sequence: TGTGCCAGCAGCTTAGAACAGGGGAATCAGCCCCAGCATTTT.

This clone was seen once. DNA for the CDR3: TGTGCCAGCAGCCCCGGACAGGCTCACGAGCAGTACTTC. It is translated as CASSPGQAHEQYF. V is TRBV11-3 and J is TRBJ2-7; 7 bases match TRBD1. CDR1 is SGHNT, CDR2 YENEEA, per germline. The CDR3 runs 13 residues. J was trimmed by 5 bases and V by 5 bases; bases with no gene match: 6.

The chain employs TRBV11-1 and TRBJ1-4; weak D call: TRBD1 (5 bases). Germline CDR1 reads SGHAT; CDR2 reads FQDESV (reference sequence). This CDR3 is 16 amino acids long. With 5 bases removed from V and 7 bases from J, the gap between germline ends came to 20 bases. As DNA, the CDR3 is TGTGCCAGCAGCCGCCGACGTACCGGGGGAACTGAAAAACTGTTTTTT. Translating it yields CASSRRRTGGTEKLFF. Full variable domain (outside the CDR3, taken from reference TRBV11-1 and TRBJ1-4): EAEVAQSPRYKITEKSQAVAFWCDPISGHATLYWYRQILGQGPELLVQFQDESVVDDSQLPKDRFSAERLKGVDSTLKIQPAELGDSAMYLCASSRRRTGGTEKLFFGSGTQLSVL.

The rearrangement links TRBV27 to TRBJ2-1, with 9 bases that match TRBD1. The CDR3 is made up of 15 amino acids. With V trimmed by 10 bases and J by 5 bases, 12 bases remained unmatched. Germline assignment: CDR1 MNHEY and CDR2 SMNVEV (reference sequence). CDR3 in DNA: TGTGCCACCCGGCCGGGACAGGGATTTAACAATGAGCAGTTCTTC. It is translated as CATRPGQGFNNEQFF.